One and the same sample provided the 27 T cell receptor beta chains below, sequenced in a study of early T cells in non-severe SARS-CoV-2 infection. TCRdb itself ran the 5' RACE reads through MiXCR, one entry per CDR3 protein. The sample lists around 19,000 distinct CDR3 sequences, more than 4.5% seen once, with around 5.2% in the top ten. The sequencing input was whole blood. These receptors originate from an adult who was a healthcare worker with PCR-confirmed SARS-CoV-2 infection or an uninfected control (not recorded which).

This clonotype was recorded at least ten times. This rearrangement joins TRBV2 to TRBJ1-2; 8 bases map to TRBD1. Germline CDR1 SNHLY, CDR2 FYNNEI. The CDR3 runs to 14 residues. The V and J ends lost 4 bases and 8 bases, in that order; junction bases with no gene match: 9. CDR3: CASSASGGTGGYTF. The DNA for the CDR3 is TGTGCCAGCAGTGCCTCAGGGGGCACTGGCGGCTACACCTTC.

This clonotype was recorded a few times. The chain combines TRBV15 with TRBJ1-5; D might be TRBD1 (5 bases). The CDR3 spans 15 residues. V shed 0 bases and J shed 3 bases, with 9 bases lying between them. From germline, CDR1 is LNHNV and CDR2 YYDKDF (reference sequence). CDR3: CATSRDWGTNQPQHF. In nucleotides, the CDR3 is TGTGCCACCAGCAGAGATTGGGGGACCAATCAGCCCCAGCATTTT.

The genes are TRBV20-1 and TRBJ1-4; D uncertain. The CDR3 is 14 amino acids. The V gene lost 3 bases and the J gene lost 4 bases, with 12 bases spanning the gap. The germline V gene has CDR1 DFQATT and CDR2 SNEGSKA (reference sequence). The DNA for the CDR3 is TGCAGTGCTAGGCGGACCCTTGATAATGAAAAACTGTTTTTT. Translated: CSARRTLDNEKLFF.

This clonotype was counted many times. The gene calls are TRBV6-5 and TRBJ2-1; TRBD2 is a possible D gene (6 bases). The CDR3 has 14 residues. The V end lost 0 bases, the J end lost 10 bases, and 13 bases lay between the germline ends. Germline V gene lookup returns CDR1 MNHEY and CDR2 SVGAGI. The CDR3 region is CASSYSSFGGEQFF. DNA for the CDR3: TGTGCCAGCAGTTACTCGAGTTTCGGGGGAGAGCAGTTCTTC.

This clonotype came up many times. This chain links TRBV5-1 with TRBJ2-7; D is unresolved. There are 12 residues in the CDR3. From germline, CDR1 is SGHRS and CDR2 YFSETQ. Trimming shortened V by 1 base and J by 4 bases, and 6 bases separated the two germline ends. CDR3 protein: CASSLTGYEQYF. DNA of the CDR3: TGCGCCAGCAGCTTGACCGGTTACGAGCAGTACTTC.

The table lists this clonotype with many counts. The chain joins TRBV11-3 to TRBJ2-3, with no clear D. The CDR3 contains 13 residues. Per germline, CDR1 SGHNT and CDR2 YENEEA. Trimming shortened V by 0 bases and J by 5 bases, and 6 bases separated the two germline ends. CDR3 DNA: TGTGCCAGCAGCTTAGACTATAAAGATACGCAGTATTTT. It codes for CASSLDYKDTQYF.

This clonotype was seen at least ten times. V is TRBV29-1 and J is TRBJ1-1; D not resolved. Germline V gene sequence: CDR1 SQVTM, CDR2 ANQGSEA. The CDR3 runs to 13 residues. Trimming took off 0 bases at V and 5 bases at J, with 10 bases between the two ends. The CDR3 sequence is CSVEDLRGTEAFF. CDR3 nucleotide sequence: TGCAGCGTTGAAGATCTACGGGGAACTGAAGCTTTCTTT.

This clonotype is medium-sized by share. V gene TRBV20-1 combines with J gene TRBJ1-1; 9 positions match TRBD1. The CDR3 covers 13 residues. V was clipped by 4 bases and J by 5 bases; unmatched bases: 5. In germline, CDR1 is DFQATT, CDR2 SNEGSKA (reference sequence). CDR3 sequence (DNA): TGCAGTGCTATCCTGACAGGGGGTACTGAAGCTTTCTTT. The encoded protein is CSAILTGGTEAFF.

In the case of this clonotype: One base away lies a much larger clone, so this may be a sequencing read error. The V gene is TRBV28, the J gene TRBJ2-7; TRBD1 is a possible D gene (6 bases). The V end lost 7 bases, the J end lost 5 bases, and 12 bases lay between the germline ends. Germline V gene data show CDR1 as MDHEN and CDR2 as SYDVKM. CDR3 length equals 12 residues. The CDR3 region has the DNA TGTGCCAGCACTTTCAGGGGCCACGAGCAGTACTTC. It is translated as CASTFRGHEQYF.

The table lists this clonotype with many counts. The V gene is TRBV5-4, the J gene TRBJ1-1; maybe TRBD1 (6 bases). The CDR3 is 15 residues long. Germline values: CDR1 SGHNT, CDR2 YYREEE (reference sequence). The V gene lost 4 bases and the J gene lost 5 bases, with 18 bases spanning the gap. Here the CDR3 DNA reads TGTGCCAGCAGCAGCGGGGGGGCAGGGCGGACTGAAGCTTTCTTT. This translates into CASSSGGAGRTEAFF.

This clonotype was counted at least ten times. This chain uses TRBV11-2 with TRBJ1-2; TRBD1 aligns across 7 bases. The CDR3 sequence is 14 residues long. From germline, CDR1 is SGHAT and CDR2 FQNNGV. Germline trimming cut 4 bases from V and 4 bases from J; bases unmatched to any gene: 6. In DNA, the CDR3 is TGTGCCAGCAGCTCTGGGGACAGTCGCTATGGCTACACCTTC. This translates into CASSSGDSRYGYTF. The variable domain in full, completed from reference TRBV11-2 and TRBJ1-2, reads EAGVAQSPRYKIIEKRQSVAFWCNPISGHATLYWYQQILGQGPKLLIQFQNNGVVDDSQLPKDRFSAERLKGVDSTLKIQPAKLEDSAVYLCASSSGDSRYGYTFGSGTRLTVV.

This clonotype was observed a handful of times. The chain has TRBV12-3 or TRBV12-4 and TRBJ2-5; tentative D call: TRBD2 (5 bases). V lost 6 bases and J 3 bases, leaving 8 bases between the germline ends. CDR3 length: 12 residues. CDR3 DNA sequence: TGTGCCAGCAGCCCCGGGGAAGAGACCCAGTACTTC. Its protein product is CASSPGEETQYF.

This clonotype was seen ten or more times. The CDR3 reads CASSGVPVTRGLNEQFF. CDR3 DNA: TGTGCCAGTTCAGGGGTCCCGGTGACTAGAGGTTTGAATGAGCAGTTCTTC. V usage is TRBV28 and J usage is TRBJ2-1; either TRBD1 or TRBD2 may supply D (6 bases each). CDR1 is MDHEN and CDR2 is SYDVKM in the germline V gene. The CDR3 loop spans 17 amino acids. The V and J ends lost 9 bases and 7 bases respectively, with 28 bases between them. The full variable domain, in which reference TRBV28 and TRBJ2-1 provide the parts outside the CDR3, is DVKVTQSSRYLVKRTGEKVFLECVQDMDHENMFWYRQDPGLGLRLIYFSYDVKMKEKGDIPEGYSVSREKKERFSLILESASTNQTSMYLCASSGVPVTRGLNEQFFGPGTRLTVL.

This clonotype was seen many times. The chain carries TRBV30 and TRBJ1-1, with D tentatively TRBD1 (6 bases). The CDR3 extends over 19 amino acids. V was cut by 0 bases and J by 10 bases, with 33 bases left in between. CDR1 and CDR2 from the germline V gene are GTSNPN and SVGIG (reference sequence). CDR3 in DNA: TGTGCCTGGAGTGTATACGGAGTAAAAGGAGGGCAGGGGTATCATCCAGCTTTCTTT. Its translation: CAWSVYGVKGGQGYHPAFF.

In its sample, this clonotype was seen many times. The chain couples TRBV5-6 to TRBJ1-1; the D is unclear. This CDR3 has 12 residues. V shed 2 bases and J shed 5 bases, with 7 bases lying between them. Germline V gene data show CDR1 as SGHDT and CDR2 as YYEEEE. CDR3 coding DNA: TGTGCCAGCAGCTTTCGGAGGACTGAAGCTTTCTTT. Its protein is CASSFRRTEAFF.

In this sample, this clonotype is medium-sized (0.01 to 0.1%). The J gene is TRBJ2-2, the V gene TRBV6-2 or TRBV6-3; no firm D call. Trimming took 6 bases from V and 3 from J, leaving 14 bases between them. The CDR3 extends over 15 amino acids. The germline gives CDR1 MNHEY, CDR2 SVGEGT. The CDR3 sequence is CASRYGRSDTGELFF. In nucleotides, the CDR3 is TGTGCCAGCAGATATGGACGGTCGGACACCGGGGAGCTGTTTTTT.

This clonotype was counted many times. CDR3 region: CASSQTAGGFGDEQFF. CDR3 bases: TGTGCCAGCAGCCAGACTGCGGGAGGTTTCGGGGATGAGCAGTTCTTC. The chain recombines TRBV7-8 with TRBJ2-1; 8 nucleotides match TRBD2. The germline CDR1 and CDR2 sequences are SGHVS and FQNEAQ. This CDR3 comprises 16 residues. Unmatched junction bases numbered 14, after V lost 5 bases and J lost 8 bases.

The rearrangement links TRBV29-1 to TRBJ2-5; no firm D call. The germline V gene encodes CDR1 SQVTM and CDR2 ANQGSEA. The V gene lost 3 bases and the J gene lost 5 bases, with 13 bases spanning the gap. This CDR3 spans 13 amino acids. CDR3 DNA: TGCAGCGTTGATGAGGTTGTGGGGGAGACCCAGTACTTC. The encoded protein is CSVDEVVGETQYF.

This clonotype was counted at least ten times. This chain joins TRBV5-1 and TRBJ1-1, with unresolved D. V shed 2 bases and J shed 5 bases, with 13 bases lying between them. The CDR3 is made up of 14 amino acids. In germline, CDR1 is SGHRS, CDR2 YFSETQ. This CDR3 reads CASSFSTGRTEAFF. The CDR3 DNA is TGCGCCAGCAGCTTTTCTACGGGGAGGACTGAAGCTTTCTTT. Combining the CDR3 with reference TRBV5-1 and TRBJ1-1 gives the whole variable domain KAGVTQTPRYLIKTRGQQVTLSCSPISGHRSVSWYQQTPGQGLQFLFEYFSETQRNKGNFPGRFSGRQFSNSRSEMNVSTLELGDSALYLCASSFSTGRTEAFFGQGTRLTVV.

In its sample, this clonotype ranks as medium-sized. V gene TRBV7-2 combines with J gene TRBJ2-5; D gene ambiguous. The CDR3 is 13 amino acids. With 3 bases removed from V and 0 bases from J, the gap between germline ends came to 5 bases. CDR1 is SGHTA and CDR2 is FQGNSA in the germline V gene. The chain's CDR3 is CASSFQNQETQYF. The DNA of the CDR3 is TGTGCCAGCAGCTTTCAGAACCAAGAGACCCAGTACTTC.

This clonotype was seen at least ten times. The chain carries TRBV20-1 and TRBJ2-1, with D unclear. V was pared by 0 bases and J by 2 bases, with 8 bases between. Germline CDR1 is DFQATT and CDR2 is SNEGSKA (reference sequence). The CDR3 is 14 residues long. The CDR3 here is CSARESGTYNEQFF. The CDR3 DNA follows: TGCAGTGCTAGAGAATCTGGGACCTACAATGAGCAGTTCTTC.

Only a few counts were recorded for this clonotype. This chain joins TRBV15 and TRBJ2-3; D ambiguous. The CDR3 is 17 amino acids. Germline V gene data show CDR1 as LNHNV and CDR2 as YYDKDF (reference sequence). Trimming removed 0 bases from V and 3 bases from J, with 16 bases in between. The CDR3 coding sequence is TGTGCCACCAGCAGAGATGTCGTGATGCGGTGGACAGATACGCAGTATTTT. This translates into CATSRDVVMRWTDTQYF.

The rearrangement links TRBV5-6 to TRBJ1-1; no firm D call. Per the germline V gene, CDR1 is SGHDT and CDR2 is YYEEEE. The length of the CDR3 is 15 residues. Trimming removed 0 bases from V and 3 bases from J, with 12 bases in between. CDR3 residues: CASSLVLLADTEAFF. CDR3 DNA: TGTGCCAGCAGCTTGGTTCTGTTGGCGGACACTGAAGCTTTCTTT.

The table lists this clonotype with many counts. CDR3 nucleotide sequence: TGCAGCGTTGACGCGGGGCATGCCGGCACAGATACGCAGTATTTT. Protein sequence: CSVDAGHAGTDTQYF. V gene TRBV29-1 combines with J gene TRBJ2-3, with a tentative D call TRBD2 (6 bases). Trimming stripped 3 bases from V and 1 base from J, with 14 bases between. CDR1 SQVTM and CDR2 ANQGSEA come from the germline V gene. The CDR3 is made up of 15 amino acids.

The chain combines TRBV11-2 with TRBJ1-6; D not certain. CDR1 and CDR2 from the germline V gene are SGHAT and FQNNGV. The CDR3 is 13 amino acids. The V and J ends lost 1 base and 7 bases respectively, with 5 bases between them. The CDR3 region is CASSLGPNSPLHF. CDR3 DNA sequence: TGTGCCAGCAGCTTAGGACCGAATTCACCCCTCCACTTT.

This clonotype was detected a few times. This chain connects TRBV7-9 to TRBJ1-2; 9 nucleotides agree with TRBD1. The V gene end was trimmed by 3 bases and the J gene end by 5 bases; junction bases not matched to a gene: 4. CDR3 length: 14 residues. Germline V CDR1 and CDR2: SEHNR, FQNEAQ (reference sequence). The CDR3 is CASSFPGQGYGYTF. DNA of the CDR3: TGTGCCAGCAGCTTCCCAGGACAGGGGTATGGCTACACCTTC.

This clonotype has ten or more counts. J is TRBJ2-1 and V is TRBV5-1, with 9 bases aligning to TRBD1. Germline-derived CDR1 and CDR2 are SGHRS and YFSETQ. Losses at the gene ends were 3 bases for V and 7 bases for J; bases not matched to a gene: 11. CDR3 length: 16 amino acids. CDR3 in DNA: TGCGCCAGCAGCTCAACACCTTGGACAGGGGCAAATGAGCAGTTCTTC. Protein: CASSSTPWTGANEQFF.